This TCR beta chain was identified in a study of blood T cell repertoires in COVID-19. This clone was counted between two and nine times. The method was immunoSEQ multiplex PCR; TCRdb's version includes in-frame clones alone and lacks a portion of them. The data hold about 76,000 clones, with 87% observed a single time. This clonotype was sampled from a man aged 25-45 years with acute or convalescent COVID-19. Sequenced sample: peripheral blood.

For the CDR3, the DNA is TGTGCCAGCAGTTCCCCCGGACAGATGAACACTGAAGCTTTCTTT. This codes for CASSSPGQMNTEAFF. The chain joins TRBV28 to TRBJ1-1; TRBD1 is a possible D gene (6 bases). CDR3 length equals 15 residues. Germline CDR1 reads MDHEN; CDR2 reads SYDVKM. Trimming took 4 bases from V and 0 from J, leaving 12 bases between them.